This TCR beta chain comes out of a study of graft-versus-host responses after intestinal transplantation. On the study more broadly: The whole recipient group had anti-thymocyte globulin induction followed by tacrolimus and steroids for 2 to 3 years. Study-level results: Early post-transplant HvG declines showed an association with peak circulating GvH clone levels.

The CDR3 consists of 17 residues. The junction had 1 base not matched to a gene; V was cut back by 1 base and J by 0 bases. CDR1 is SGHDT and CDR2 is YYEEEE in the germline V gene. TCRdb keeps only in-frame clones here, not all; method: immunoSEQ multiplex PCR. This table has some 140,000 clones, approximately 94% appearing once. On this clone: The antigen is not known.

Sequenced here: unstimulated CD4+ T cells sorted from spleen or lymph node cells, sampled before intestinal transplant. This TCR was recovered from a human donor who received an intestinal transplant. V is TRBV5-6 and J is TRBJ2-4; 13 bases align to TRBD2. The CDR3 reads CASSLTSGGAAKNIQYF. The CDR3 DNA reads TGTGCCAGCAGCTTGACTAGCGGGGGGGCAGCCAAAAACATTCAGTACTTC.